Listed here are 16 T cell receptor beta chains from one sample, sequenced in a study of a mutant IDH1 vaccine in newly diagnosed glioma. Time point specified: week 5, during vaccination. Vaccinated patients received 300 ug of mutant IDH1 20-mer peptide per dose, with topical imiquimod. The data were produced by immunoSEQ multiplex PCR, yet TCRdb's version contains in-frame clones alone and is incomplete. Altogether around 50,000 clones are present, more than 80% being singletons, with the ten largest covering approximately 4.2%. The antigens for these receptors are not known. The sequences come from PBMCs, collected from a glioma patient whose treatment included an IDH1 peptide vaccine. The receptors stem from a woman in her forties with glioma.

The chain links TRBV4-1 to TRBJ1-1, with D possibly TRBD1 on 6 matching bases. The germline V and J ends were trimmed by 2 bases and 4 bases, with 11 bases remaining between them. This CDR3 has 14 amino acids. Germline loops: CDR1 MGHRA, CDR2 YSYEKL. The CDR3 DNA is TGCGCCAGCAGCCAAACAGGGCAGGGCACTGAAGCTTTCTTT. This translates into CASSQTGQGTEAFF.

The chain recombines TRBV2 with TRBJ2-5; D not certain. This CDR3 contains 11 residues. CDR1 is SNHLY and CDR2 is FYNNEI in the germline V gene. CDR3 amino acids: CASHEVETQYF. DNA of the CDR3: TGTGCTAGCCACGAGGTCGAGACCCAGTACTTC.

This chain connects TRBV6-1 to TRBJ1-5; 11 nucleotides line up with TRBD1. The CDR3 is 16 amino acids. The J segment lost 5 bases and the V segment lost 3 bases, leaving 6 bases of the junction unmatched. CDR1 and CDR2 from the germline V gene are MNHNS and SASEGT. CDR3 bases: TGTGCCAGCAGTGATGGGACAGGGGGTAACTATCAGCCCCAGCATTTT. Amino acids: CASSDGTGGNYQPQHF.

The CDR3: CASSFLAGVPAGEQFF. CDR3 sequence (DNA): TGTGCCAGCAGCTTCCTAGCGGGGGTCCCGGCGGGTGAGCAGTTCTTC. V usage is TRBV5-6 and J usage is TRBJ2-1; the match to TRBD2 covers 10 bases. Losses at the gene ends were 2 bases for V and 9 bases for J; bases not matched to a gene: 11. The germline gives CDR1 SGHDT, CDR2 YYEEEE. This CDR3 is 16 amino acids long.

This clone was detected once. The chain links TRBV5-4 to TRBJ1-6; the D is unclear. Germline CDR1 is SGHNT and CDR2 is YYREEE (reference sequence). This CDR3 contains 12 residues. Trimming cost V 0 bases and J 10 bases, with 5 bases left between them. The CDR3 protein is CASSLVGSPLHF. In DNA form, the CDR3 reads TGTGCCAGCAGCTTGGTCGGGTCACCCCTCCACTTT.

This chain connects TRBV6-1 to TRBJ1-1; possible D gene TRBD1, 5 bases. The V and J ends lost 7 bases and 8 bases respectively, with 17 bases between them. Per germline, CDR1 MNHNS and CDR2 SASEGT. This CDR3 has 13 amino acids. This chain's CDR3 is CASKGEVGEEAFF. CDR3 bases: TGTGCCAGCAAGGGTGAGGTAGGGGAGGAAGCTTTCTTT.

The chain uses TRBV5-8 and TRBJ2-2; the D is unclear. CDR3 size: 14 residues. Germline lookup yields CDR1 SGHTS and CDR2 YDEGEE. V shed 1 base and J shed 5 bases, with 9 bases lying between them. CDR3 DNA sequence: TGTGCCAGCAGCTTGTTTGTGAAGACCGGGGAGCTGTTTTTT. It codes for CASSLFVKTGELFF.

This clone was seen more than once but under ten times. J is TRBJ1-5 and V is TRBV2; TRBD1 agrees at 10 bases. The V segment lost 5 bases and the J segment 6 bases; nucleotides outside the gene matches: 10. This CDR3 has 16 amino acids. The germline gives CDR1 SNHLY, CDR2 FYNNEI. CDR3: CASSLQRQGAGQPQHF. The CDR3 coding sequence is TGTGCCAGCAGTTTACAACGACAGGGGGCGGGTCAGCCCCAGCATTTT.

V and J are TRBV7-5 and TRBJ1-1. TRBV7-5 is described as a pseudogene. The CDR3 is made up of 13 amino acids. CDR3 sequence reads: CAAGGAMNTEAFF. The CDR3 coding sequence is TGTGCCGCGGGGGGGGCCATGAACACTGAAGCTTTCTTT.

The chain uses TRBV5-5 and TRBJ1-5; a possible D gene is TRBD1 (5 bases). Trimming shortened V by 3 bases and J by 5 bases, and 24 bases separated the two germline ends. This CDR3 is built from 18 residues. Looked up from germline, CDR1 is SGHKS and CDR2 is YYEKEE (reference sequence). The CDR3 nucleotides are TGTGCCAGCAGCTCACGAGCCCCTACCTGGCAGGGATATCAGCCCCAGCATTTT. Residues: CASSSRAPTWQGYQPQHF.

This chain joins TRBV18 and TRBJ2-5; 10 nucleotides match TRBD2. This CDR3 is built from 18 residues. Germline lookup yields CDR1 KGHSH and CDR2 LQKENI. V dropped 4 bases and J dropped 1; count of bases not matched to a gene: 12. The CDR3 DNA reads as TGTGCCAGCTCACGTCGGACTAGCGGAGGGGGGGGCCAAGAGACCCAGTACTTC. The encoded protein is CASSRRTSGGGGQETQYF.

The V call is TRBV6-5, the J call TRBJ1-2; no firm D call. Per germline, CDR1 MNHEY and CDR2 SVGAGI. The CDR3 extends over 13 amino acids. The V gene lost 6 bases and the J gene lost 0 bases, with 8 bases spanning the gap. The CDR3 reads CASRATANYGYTF. Written as DNA, the CDR3 is TGTGCCAGCAGGGCCACAGCTAACTATGGCTACACCTTC.

The chain joins TRBV6-4 to TRBJ2-2; 7 bases are a match to TRBD1. Germline V CDR1 and CDR2: MRHNA, SNTAGT. V was pared by 5 bases and J by 3 bases, with 6 bases of the junction left unmatched. The CDR3 is 15 amino acids. The CDR3 region has the DNA TGTGCCAGCAGTCCCGACAGGGATTACACCGGGGAGCTGTTTTTT. Protein sequence: CASSPDRDYTGELFF.

This chain connects TRBV9 to TRBJ2-7; D is unclear. From germline, CDR1 is SGDLS and CDR2 YYNGEE. The CDR3 totals 13 residues. The V end lost 5 bases, the J end lost 7 bases, and 16 bases lay between the germline ends. The CDR3 loop is CASSVHPDSEQYF. In DNA form, the CDR3 reads TGTGCCAGCAGTGTCCACCCAGACTCGGAGCAGTACTTC.

The rearrangement joins TRBV6-6 to TRBJ1-2, with TRBD1 matching 10 bases. Trimming cost V 6 bases and J 7 bases; bases outside gene matches: 8. CDR1 is MNHNY, CDR2 SVGAGI, per germline (reference sequence). The CDR3 has 14 amino acids. CDR3 nucleotide sequence: TGTGCCAGCAGAGCCACCGGGACAGGGGTTGGCTACACCTTC. Its translation: CASRATGTGVGYTF.

This clone turned up a few times. This chain connects TRBV6-5 to TRBJ1-2; possibly TRBD1 for D (5 bases). Between the trimmed V and J ends, which lost 5 bases and 6 bases, there was a span of 10 bases. The length of the CDR3 is 12 residues. In germline, CDR1 is MNHEY, CDR2 SVGAGI. CDR3 sequence reads: CASSPGYDGYTF. CDR3 DNA: TGTGCCAGCAGTCCAGGGTACGATGGCTACACCTTC.